This is a list of T cell receptor beta chains from one sample in a study of siplizumab effects on memory and regulatory T cells. The table came from immunoSEQ multiplex PCR; TCRdb's copy has only in-frame clones and leaves some out. The table has approximately 50,000 clones, about 94% seen once. What was sequenced was CD8+ T cells sorted from blood. Receptor source: a human donor in good health. Both conserved end residues are part of each CDR3. The order of the fields is clone size, V gene, D gene, J gene, CDR3 protein, CDR3 DNA. A D gene is named only where the DNA matches it firmly. The size field is filled for only some rows; it gives once, few, many or a size class.

-,TRBV7-3,-,TRBJ2-1,CASSSLEWGNNEQFF,TGTGCCAGCAGCTCCCTGGAGTGGGGGAACAATGAGCAGTTCTTC
-,TRBV9,-,TRBJ2-3,CASSSGGGHTDTQYF,TGTGCCAGCAGCTCCGGGGGTGGGCACACAGATACGCAGTATTTT
-,TRBV27,TRBD2,TRBJ2-7,CASSLRTSGRTSEQYF,TGTGCCAGCAGTTTACGGACTAGCGGGAGGACGAGCGAGCAGTACTTC
-,TRBV28,-,TRBJ2-5,CASSLRGTETQYF,TGTGCCAGCAGTTTAAGAGGGACTGAGACCCAGTACTTC
once,TRBV6-1,-,TRBJ1-3,CASNYRAGNTIYF,TGTGCCAGCAATTACAGGGCTGGAAACACCATATATTTT
-,TRBV13,-,TRBJ2-7,CASSGQPNYYEQYF,TGTGCCAGCAGCGGACAGCCCAATTACTACGAGCAGTACTTC
-,TRBV6-1,-,TRBJ2-1,CASSEGSNNEQFF,TGTGCCAGCAGTGAAGGCTCGAACAATGAGCAGTTCTTC
-,TRBV2,-,TRBJ2-7,CASSARSAEQYF,TGTGCCAGCAGTGCCAGGTCTGCCGAGCAGTACTTC
medium-sized,TRBV6-6,TRBD2,TRBJ2-1,CASNNRWLAGQDEQFF,TGTGCCAGCAACAATCGGTGGCTAGCGGGACAAGATGAGCAGTTCTTC
-,TRBV9,-,TRBJ2-5,CASSVAERDQETQYF,TGTGCCAGCAGCGTAGCTGAGCGGGACCAAGAGACCCAGTACTTC
few,TRBV19,-,TRBJ1-3,CASMGAGNTIYF,TGTGCCAGTATGGGGGCTGGAAACACCATATATTTT
-,TRBV19,TRBD1,TRBJ2-2,CASSIDGQGDTGELFF,TGTGCCAGTAGTATAGACGGACAGGGGGACACCGGGGAGCTGTTTTTT
-,TRBV7-8,-,TRBJ2-7,CASSPQTEYEQYF,TGTGCCAGCAGCCCCCAAACCGAGTACGAGCAGTACTTC
-,TRBV27,-,TRBJ2-7,CASSLPIVGTRGKGEQYF,TGTGCCAGCAGTTTACCAATAGTCGGGACCCGAGGGAAGGGTGAGCAGTACTTC
-,TRBV29-1,-,TRBJ1-1,CSVSGSPAFF,TGCAGCGTTAGCGGGAGCCCGGCTTTCTTT
-,TRBV5-1,-,TRBJ2-3,CASSPDYDTQYF,TGCGCCAGCAGCCCAGATTATGATACGCAGTATTTT
-,TRBV19,-,TRBJ2-7,CASSSGSSYEQYF,TGTGCCAGTAGTAGTGGAAGCTCCTACGAGCAGTACTTC
-,TRBV19,-,TRBJ2-2,CASNNPGSNTGELFF,TGTGCCAGTAACAATCCCGGATCGAACACCGGGGAGCTGTTTTTT
-,TRBV27,TRBD1,TRBJ2-1,CASSLWGTGGITDPFF,TGTGCCAGCAGTTTATGGGGGACAGGAGGTATCACGGATCCGTTCTTC
-,TRBV7-6,TRBD2,TRBJ2-3,CASSQTSGNTDTQYF,TGTGCCAGCAGCCAGACTAGCGGGAACACAGATACGCAGTATTTT
-,TRBV7-8,TRBD2,TRBJ2-1,CASSLSLAGGIEQFF,TGTGCCAGCAGCTTATCCCTAGCGGGAGGTATTGAGCAGTTCTTC
-,TRBV7-9,-,TRBJ1-4,CASSRAPTNEKLFF,TGTGCCAGTAGTCGGGCCCCAACTAATGAAAAACTGTTTTTT
-,TRBV7-8,TRBD1,TRBJ1-5,CASSLYPRGTDYSNQPQHF,TGTGCCAGCAGCTTATATCCCAGGGGGACCGACTATAGCAATCAGCCCCAGCATTTT
few,TRBV9,-,TRBJ2-7,CASSEGGGHSYEQYF,TGTGCCAGCAGCGAGGGGGGTGGACATTCCTACGAGCAGTACTTC